The 21 T cell receptor beta chains below all came from one sample that was sequenced in a study of sequential checkpoint blockade in melanoma. Profiled with immunoSEQ multiplex PCR; TCRdb holds only in-frame clones, not every one. In the table there are some 5,100 clones, approximately 80% of which are singletons. Regarding treatment: randomized to nivolumab then ipilimumab (arm A) or the reverse (arm B). Sequences were derived from CD8+ T cells sorted from blood (inferred from file names), sampled from a patient given nivolumab and ipilimumab in sequence. All receptors come from a human donor with melanoma.

This CDR3 reads CASSLGQFSTDTQYF. Here the CDR3 DNA reads TGTGCCAGCAGCTTAGGACAGTTTAGCACAGATACGCAGTATTTT. V usage is TRBV11-2 and J usage is TRBJ2-3; weak D call: TRBD1 (5 bases). The CDR3 has 15 amino acids. CDR1 is SGHAT and CDR2 is FQNNGV in the germline V gene. V was pared by 1 base and J by 0 bases, with 8 bases between. The full variable domain, completed using reference TRBV11-2 and TRBJ2-3, is EAGVAQSPRYKIIEKRQSVAFWCNPISGHATLYWYQQILGQGPKLLIQFQNNGVVDDSQLPKDRFSAERLKGVDSTLKIQPAKLEDSAVYLCASSLGQFSTDTQYFGPGTRLTVL.

V usage is TRBV19 and J usage is TRBJ1-2; 9 nucleotides match TRBD1. Germline V gene lookup returns CDR1 LNHDA and CDR2 SQIVND (reference sequence). Germline trimming cut 9 bases from V and 7 bases from J; bases unmatched to any gene: 6. CDR3 size: 12 residues. DNA for the CDR3: TGTGCCAGCATTACAGGGGGCTCTGGCTACACCTTC. Protein: CASITGGSGYTF.

The rearrangement uses TRBV7-8 and TRBJ1-5; TRBD1 matches 8 bases. The CDR3 spans 14 residues. The V gene's germline CDR1 is SGHVS and CDR2 FQNEAQ. V gave up 5 bases and J gave up 2 bases; unmatched junction bases: 2. The CDR3 DNA follows: TGTGCCAGCAGCACGACAGGGGGCAATCAGCCCCAGCATTTT. Its protein is CASSTTGGNQPQHF.

The genes are TRBV4-1 and TRBJ1-4, with 7 nucleotides matching TRBD1. This CDR3 region has 17 residues. J was trimmed by 0 bases and V by 4 bases; bases with no gene match: 8. The V gene's germline CDR1 is MGHRA and CDR2 YSYEKL. This CDR3 reads CASSLTTGVATNEKLFF. In nucleotides, the CDR3 is TGCGCCAGCAGCCTAACTACAGGGGTCGCAACTAATGAAAAACTGTTTTTT.

This sequence joins TRBV27 and TRBJ1-1; D gene uncertain. Per the germline V gene, CDR1 is MNHEY and CDR2 is SMNVEV (reference sequence). CDR3 length: 14 residues. V was clipped by 3 bases and J by 1 base, with 9 bases between them. DNA of the CDR3: TGTGCCAGCAGTTTGCAAAACAGGAACACTGAAGCTTTCTTT. It specifies CASSLQNRNTEAFF.

The genes are TRBV13 and TRBJ2-5, with TRBD1 matching over 8 bases. Unmatched junction bases numbered 9, after V lost 5 bases and J lost 1 base. Germline-derived CDR1 and CDR2 are PRHDT and FYEKMQ (reference sequence). The CDR3 consists of 16 residues. The CDR3 loop is CASSQAGGAPQETQYF. DNA of the CDR3: TGTGCCAGCAGCCAGGCAGGGGGCGCCCCCCAAGAGACCCAGTACTTC.

The chain couples TRBV27 to TRBJ2-7; no firm D call. Germline CDR1 and CDR2: MNHEY and SMNVEV (reference sequence). The CDR3 totals 13 residues. Trimming removed 3 bases at V and 6 bases at J, with 12 bases between. The CDR3 reads CASSFTAGIEQYF. The CDR3 DNA is TGTGCCAGCAGTTTTACGGCAGGCATCGAGCAGTACTTC.

This clone has more than one count but fewer than ten. J is TRBJ1-5 and V is TRBV4-2; a weak D match, TRBD1 (6 bases). Trimming stripped 0 bases from V and 2 bases from J, with 14 bases between. The germline V gene encodes CDR1 LGHNA and CDR2 YNFKEQ. The CDR3 runs 17 residues. CDR3 nucleotide sequence: TGTGCCAGCAGCCAAGATGGACGGGAGGGGGGCAATCAGCCCCAGCATTTT. Protein: CASSQDGREGGNQPQHF.

The rearrangement links TRBV9 to TRBJ2-5; 9 bases match TRBD2. Germline assignment: CDR1 SGDLS and CDR2 YYNGEE. This CDR3 is built from 14 residues. The V and J ends lost 6 bases and 2 bases, in that order; junction bases with no gene match: 5. Here the CDR3 DNA reads TGTGCCAGCAACATAGCGGGGGCGCAAGAGACCCAGTACTTC. Translating it yields CASNIAGAQETQYF.

This clone was counted once. The rearrangement joins TRBV5-4 to TRBJ2-3; the D is unclear. V gave up 1 base and J gave up 5 bases, with 8 bases separating them. Germline loops: CDR1 SGHNT, CDR2 YYREEE (reference sequence). This CDR3 has 13 residues. CDR3 DNA sequence: TGTGCCAGCAGCTTGTTGTCCGGAGATACGCAGTATTTT. Translation: CASSLLSGDTQYF.

This clone appeared once. The CDR3 sequence: CASSETIRTSGNTGELFF. The CDR3 region has the DNA TGCGCCAGCAGTGAGACGATACGGACTAGCGGCAACACCGGGGAGCTGTTTTTT. J is TRBJ2-2 and V is TRBV10-1, with 10 bases aligning to TRBD2. The CDR3 sequence is 18 residues long. Germline V gene lookup returns CDR1 WNHNN and CDR2 SYGVQD (reference sequence). J gave up 2 bases and V 2 bases, and 8 bases lay outside the gene matches.

This chain joins TRBV15 and TRBJ2-7, with 7 bases matching TRBD1. After removal of 0 bases from V and 1 base from J, the junction contained 6 bases not matched to a gene. This CDR3 has 16 amino acids. The V gene's germline CDR1 is LNHNV and CDR2 YYDKDF (reference sequence). For the CDR3, the DNA is TGTGCCACCAGCAGAGAGGAATGGGACAGTTCCTACGAGCAGTACTTC. This encodes CATSREEWDSSYEQYF.

The table lists this clone with a few counts. The chain links TRBV7-2 to TRBJ2-5, with D uncertain. The closer fit of TRBJ2-7 to the DNA end suggests the J call may be wrong. CDR1 SGHTA and CDR2 FQGNSA come from the germline V gene. The CDR3 contains 16 residues. CDR3 nucleotides: TGTGCCAGCAGCTTAGAGATACAGTTAGTCTCCTACGAGCAGTACTTC. It yields the protein CASSLEIQLVSYEQYF.

In this sample, this clone turned up once. The chain has TRBV4-3 and TRBJ2-5; 16 positions match TRBD2. From germline, CDR1 is LGHNA and CDR2 YSLEER. The CDR3 covers 20 residues. V was clipped by 0 bases and J by 5 bases; unmatched bases: 12. The CDR3 loop is CASSQDIPGTSGGAGETQYF. DNA for the CDR3: TGCGCCAGCAGCCAAGATATACCCGGGACTAGCGGGGGGGCGGGGGAGACCCAGTACTTC.

The count of this clone is one. The junction shows a germline mismatch at one end, possibly a read error. The rearrangement uses TRBV2 and TRBJ2-7; 9 bases are shared with TRBD2. Germline CDR1 and CDR2: SNHLY and FYNNEI. This CDR3 contains 16 residues. The CDR3 protein is CASSGWGSGGSSEQYF. The CDR3 DNA sequence: TGTGCCAGCAGTGGATGGGGTAGCGGGGGCTCCTCCGAGCAGTACTTC.

The chain joins TRBV29-1 to TRBJ2-1; 10 positions agree with TRBD2. CDR3 length: 15 residues. With 1 base clipped from V and 4 bases from J, the junction kept 4 bases outside the gene matches. Germline-derived CDR1 and CDR2 are SQVTM and ANQGSEA. The DNA of the CDR3 is TGCAGCGTTGAAGGCGGACTAGCGGTATACAATGAGCAGTTCTTC. This gives the protein CSVEGGLAVYNEQFF.

The CDR3 sequence is CASSFMIRGTEAFF. The DNA of the CDR3 is TGTGCCAGCAGCTTTATGATTCGCGGCACTGAAGCTTTCTTT. This chain uses TRBV28 with TRBJ1-1, with D hard to call. Germline CDR1 MDHEN, CDR2 SYDVKM. V was shortened by 6 bases and J by 4 bases, with 15 bases between the two germline ends. The CDR3 totals 14 residues. Combining the CDR3 with reference TRBV28 and TRBJ1-1 gives the whole variable domain DVKVTQSSRYLVKRTGEKVFLECVQDMDHENMFWYRQDPGLGLRLIYFSYDVKMKEKGDIPEGYSVSREKKERFSLILESASTNQTSMYLCASSFMIRGTEAFFGQGTRLTVV.

The chain links TRBV19 to TRBJ2-2; 9 nucleotides agree with TRBD1. The CDR3 sequence is 16 residues long. Germline loops: CDR1 LNHDA, CDR2 SQIVND (reference sequence). With 7 bases clipped from V and 5 bases from J, the junction kept 11 bases outside the gene matches. CDR3 bases: TGTGCCAGTAAGCGGCACTGGGGACAGGGAACCGGGGAGCTGTTTTTT. Translating it yields CASKRHWGQGTGELFF. The full variable domain, rest sourced from reference TRBV19 and TRBJ2-2, is DGGITQSPKYLFRKEGQNVTLSCEQNLNHDAMYWYRQDPGQGLRLIYYSQIVNDFQKGDIAEGYSVSREKKESFPLTVTSAQKNPTAFYLCASKRHWGQGTGELFFGEGSRLTVL.

The chain joins TRBV14 to TRBJ2-7, with 9 positions matching TRBD1. Germline V lookup: CDR1 SGHDN, CDR2 FVKESK. The length of the CDR3 is 13 residues. Trimming took 7 bases from V and 3 from J; bases not matched to a gene: 4. The CDR3 region has the DNA TGTGCCAGCACCGCGACAGGGGGCTACGAGCAGTACTTC. This codes for CASTATGGYEQYF.

V is TRBV5-1 and J is TRBJ2-1; 9 nucleotides agree with TRBD2. The germline CDR1 and CDR2 sequences are SGHRS and YFSETQ. The CDR3 loop spans 16 amino acids. V trimming: 4 bases; J trimming: 8 bases; junction bases outside the gene matches: 13. The CDR3 coding sequence is TGCGCCAGCAGCCCCATGCCGGGACTAGCTTTCGATGAGCAGTTCTTC. Protein sequence: CASSPMPGLAFDEQFF.

This rearrangement joins TRBV9 to TRBJ2-7; 9 bases are a match to TRBD2. The V gene end was trimmed by 7 bases and the J gene end by 6 bases; junction bases not matched to a gene: 17. The CDR3 covers 16 residues. In germline, CDR1 is SGDLS, CDR2 YYNGEE. The CDR3 DNA follows: TGTGCCAGCTCGAGGGCAGCGGGGGGCGCGAGAGGCGAGCAGTACTTC. As protein: CASSRAAGGARGEQYF.